Listed below are T cell receptor beta chains from one sample, sequenced in a study of T cell changes during pregnancy in multiple sclerosis. TCRdb's copy holds only in-frame clones and misses some; the assay was immunoSEQ multiplex PCR. Of 36,000 or so clones in the sample, approximately 90% were seen once. This material consisted of CD4+ T cells from peripheral blood mononuclear cells, taken in the first trimester of pregnancy. These TCRs come from a female donor with multiple sclerosis, enrolled in a pregnancy study. CDR3s leave out the opening cysteine and the closing phenylalanine or tryptophan. The D gene is left open where the match is weak. Clone size, where shown, is once, few, many, or a class for clones that have expanded.

V gene	D gene	clone size	J gene	CDR3 protein
TRBV6-5	TRBD1	NA	TRBJ1-1	ASSNTGAEAF
TRBV19	NA	NA	TRBJ1-5	ASSLGQTDQPQH
TRBV11-2	NA	NA	TRBJ2-4	ASSLDRENIQY
TRBV7-9	TRBD2	NA	TRBJ2-7	ASSLALGGEQY
TRBV7-3	NA	NA	TRBJ2-1	ASDGDSLVVNEQF
TRBV30	TRBD1	NA	TRBJ2-1	AWSPPDRGWGIRGEQF
TRBV5-4	NA	NA	TRBJ2-7	ASSLAGTIYEQY
TRBV18	TRBD1	NA	TRBJ1-2	ASSPGTGESYT
TRBV4-2	TRBD2	NA	TRBJ2-2	ASSQGLAGDLGTGELF
TRBV7-2	NA	NA	TRBJ2-7	ASSLGPLSAYEQY
TRBV5-1	NA	few	TRBJ2-2	ASNEGGGATGELF
TRBV30	NA	NA	TRBJ1-1	AWSGQHATEAF
TRBV30	TRBD1	NA	TRBJ1-1	AWTPDRDLEAF
TRBV2	TRBD2	once	TRBJ2-1	ASSEAGREGNEQF
TRBV7-2	NA	few	TRBJ1-4	ASSSIGTSANEKLF
TRBV15	TRBD2	NA	TRBJ2-5	ATSAGGPSLETQY
TRBV9	TRBD2	NA	TRBJ2-3	ASSVDGAGGLPDTQY
TRBV6-1	NA	NA	TRBJ2-6	ASSDAFSGANVLT
TRBV2	NA	NA	TRBJ2-5	ASSRRQVQETQY
TRBV19	NA	NA	TRBJ2-1	ASSLFLSNEQF
TRBV10-2	TRBD1	few	TRBJ2-2	ASSQQGVTGELF
TRBV7-6	TRBD2	NA	TRBJ2-3	ASSLLAGGIDTQY
TRBV2	TRBD1	NA	TRBJ2-7	ASSGGQVSHEQY
TRBV10-2	TRBD2	NA	TRBJ2-2	ASSSLAGAYTGELF
TRBV6-5	NA	NA	TRBJ1-6	ASRKQAYNSPLH
TRBV2	TRBD1	NA	TRBJ1-2	ASRGGQGINYGYT
TRBV6-6	NA	few	TRBJ2-7	PGDYEQY
TRBV5-1	TRBD2	NA	TRBJ2-5	ASTRLAGYQETQY
TRBV4-1	NA	once	TRBJ1-5	ASSPLKDSYNQPQH
TRBV19	TRBD1	NA	TRBJ2-5	ASRQGSETQY